This TCR beta chain came from a study of blood T cell repertoires in COVID-19 (dated by TCRdb to 2020 to 2021). Study-wide context: Samples from collaborators originated in the United States, Italy and Spain and spanned both the acute and convalescent phases of COVID-19. Sample metadata almost always included a de-identified subject ID, COVID-19 status, age in years and sex. The dataset comprised deeply sampled blood TCRbeta repertoires from subjects exposed to, actively infected with, or recovered from COVID-19. The repertoires were released in a freely available public database intended as a resource for research on the immune response to SARS-CoV-2. The material from the prospective study consisted of cDNA or gDNA derived from T cells, B-cell-depleted T cells, or PBMCs. Samples came from the ongoing ImmuneRACE study (first 160 participants) plus 1,254 subjects from 6 global collaborators. HLA class I and class II types, where available, came from metadata supplied by the sample provider rather than from assay-based typing.

The paper as a whole reports these results and caveats: The quantity of clinical and demographic metadata differed by source and by participant and was supplied without curation.

The collaborating institutions used their own protocols to collect whole blood in K2EDTA tubes. For TCRbeta analysis, collaborators shipped samples in one of three forms: frozen whole blood, isolated PBMCs, or DNA extracted from either of those sample types. TCRbeta CDR3 regions were amplified from genomic DNA using the immunoSEQ Assay, a bias-controlled multiplex PCR. In the source study's methods: The number of nucleated cells in each sample was estimated by amplification of reference gene primers within the assay. Sequence reads were collapsed and filtered to measure the absolute abundance of every unique TCRbeta CDR3 rearrangement. For each sample, productive Simpson clonality was calculated by taking the square root of Simpson's diversity index across productive rearrangements. TCRdb's version of the immuneACCESS table is confined to in-frame rearrangements and falls short of the full clone set. An unresolved V gene accounts for under half of the shortfall where checked; the remainder is of unknown origin. The V and J calls and the clone size are those of that table, but D and trimming were determined from the DNA. Present in this sample are about half a million clones, 70% to 90% of which were seen just once. The top ten clonotypes cover roughly 3.2% of the sample.

The junction shows trimming of 6 bases on V and 2 bases on J, plus 6 bases between the germline ends. From the cysteine up to the phenylalanine, the CDR3 has a length of 12 residues. The retained sequence is limited to the CDR3, 36 bases, with the frame set at the first base. As regards this clone: This clone's antigen is unknown. Per-base qualities were not stored, and no clone one base away is much larger.

The sequenced sample consisted of peripheral blood. Recombination linked TRBV12-3 or TRBV12-4 to TRBJ2-3, with no D gene named confidently. The TCR originated in a human donor in a cohort sampled during active COVID-19. The bases read TGTGCCAGCAGCTCTCTCACAGATACGCAGTATTTT. This codes for CASSSLTDTQYF.